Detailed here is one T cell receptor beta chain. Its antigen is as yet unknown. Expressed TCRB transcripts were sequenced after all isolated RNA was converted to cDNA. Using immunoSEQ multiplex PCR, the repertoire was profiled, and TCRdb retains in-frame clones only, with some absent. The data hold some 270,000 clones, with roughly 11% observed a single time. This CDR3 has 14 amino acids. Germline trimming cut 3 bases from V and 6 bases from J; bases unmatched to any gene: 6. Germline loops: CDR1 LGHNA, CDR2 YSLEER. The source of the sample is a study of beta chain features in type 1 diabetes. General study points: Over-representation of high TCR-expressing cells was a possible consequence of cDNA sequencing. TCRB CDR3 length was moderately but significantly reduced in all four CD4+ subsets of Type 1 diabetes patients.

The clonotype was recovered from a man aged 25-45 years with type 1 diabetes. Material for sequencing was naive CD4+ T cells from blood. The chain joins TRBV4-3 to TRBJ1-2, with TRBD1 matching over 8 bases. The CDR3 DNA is TGCGCCAGCAGCCACACAGGGGGGGCAAATGGCTACACCTTC. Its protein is CASSHTGGANGYTF.